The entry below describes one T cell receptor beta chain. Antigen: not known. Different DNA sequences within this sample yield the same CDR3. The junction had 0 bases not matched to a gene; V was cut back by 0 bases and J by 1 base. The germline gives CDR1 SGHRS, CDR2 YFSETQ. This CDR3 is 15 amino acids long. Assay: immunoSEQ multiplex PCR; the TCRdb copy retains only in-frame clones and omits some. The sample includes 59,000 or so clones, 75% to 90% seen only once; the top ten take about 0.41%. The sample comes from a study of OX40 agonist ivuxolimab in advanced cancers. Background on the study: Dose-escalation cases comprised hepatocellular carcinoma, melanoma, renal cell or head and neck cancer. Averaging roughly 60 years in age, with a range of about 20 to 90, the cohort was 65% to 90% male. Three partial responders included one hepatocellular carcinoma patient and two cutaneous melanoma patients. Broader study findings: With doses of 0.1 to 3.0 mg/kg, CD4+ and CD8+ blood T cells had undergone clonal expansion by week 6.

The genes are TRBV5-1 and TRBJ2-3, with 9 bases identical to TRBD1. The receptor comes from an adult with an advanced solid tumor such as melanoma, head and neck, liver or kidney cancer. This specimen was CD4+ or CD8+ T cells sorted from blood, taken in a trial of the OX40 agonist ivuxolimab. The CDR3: CASSLGTGGTDTQYF. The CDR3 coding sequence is TGCGCCAGCAGCTTGGGGACAGGGGGCACAGATACGCAGTATTTT.